This record concerns one T cell receptor (beta chain) sequence. Its antigen is not identified. This record belongs to a study of T cells in Graves' hyperthyroidism and ophthalmopathy. Study-level findings and limits: In the analysis, a 13 V-J model separated ophthalmopathy from stable hyperthyroidism.

Trimming took 4 bases from V and 4 from J, leaving 14 bases between them. The CDR3 runs to 13 residues. The germline gives CDR1 SQVTM, CDR2 ANQGSEA. It was uncontrolled infection, other autoimmune disease, pregnancy or lactation that excluded patients. Researchers took RNA transcripts and amplified the TCR beta CDR3 regions from them. In the first-round RT-PCR of the TCR CDR3, the HTBI primer set was used. From the multiplex PCR reads, TCRdb called clonotypes with MiXCR, one entry per CDR3 protein. The repertoire consists of about 570,000 distinct CDR3 sequences, with roughly 46% occurring once and the leading ten covering around 17%.

This chain uses TRBV29-1 with TRBJ2-7, with TRBD1 as a possible D gene (5 bases). The sequencing input was peripheral blood or thyroid tissue (not recorded which). This clonotype was obtained from an adult woman with Graves' disease, either hyperthyroidism or ophthalmopathy (not recorded which). The CDR3 loop is CSVAGGQGYEQYF. In DNA, the CDR3 is TGCAGCGTTGCCGGCGGTCAGGGATACGAGCAGTACTTC.